Here is one T cell receptor (beta chain) with its context. The antigen is not known. These data belong to a study of OX40 agonist ivuxolimab in advanced cancers. The study's findings and limits: Among expanded peripheral T cells, antigen specificity went undetermined.

V lost 2 bases to trimming and J lost 5 bases, with 10 bases between them. This CDR3 is 14 amino acids long. In germline, CDR1 is KGHSH, CDR2 LQKENI. Libraries were prepared by immunoSEQ multiplex PCR; TCRdb keeps only in-frame clonotypes and omits some of them. The table lists approximately 62,000 clones, 88% of them singletons. This sample comprised CD4+ or CD8+ T cells sorted from blood, obtained in a trial of the OX40 agonist ivuxolimab. This TCR was sampled from an adult with an advanced solid tumor such as melanoma, head and neck, liver or kidney cancer. The V and J genes are TRBV18 and TRBJ2-1; D call uncertain. DNA for the CDR3: TGTGCCAGCTCACCAAACACTCTAAACAATGAGCAGTTCTTC. It is translated as CASSPNTLNNEQFF.